This TCR beta chain was sequenced in a study of cytomegalovirus exposure and HLA in healthy donors. Study results and limitations: Beyond CMV serostatus, there was no information to go on about immune exposure. The authors judged a highly shared variant cluster likely a sequencing artifact. The majority of TCR sequences were rare, yet some public TCRs appeared in many donors. Data from an earlier analysis indicated that most TCR beta V segments were productive either about 87% or about 30% of the time.

PCR employed 60 Vbeta and 13 Jbeta primers. TCRdb's table, derived via immunoSEQ multiplex PCR, lists solely in-frame clones and lacks some. This repertoire shows roughly 100,000 clones, around 85% found once; its top ten account for under 4%. Of note for this clone: Its specificity is unknown.

CDR1 SNHLY and CDR2 FYNNEI come from the germline V gene. This CDR3 has 14 residues. J gave up 4 bases and V 1 base, and 3 bases lay outside the gene matches. The source is a man aged 55 to 70 in good health and CMV-seronegative. The genes are TRBV2 and TRBJ1-2, with 7 bases fitting TRBD1. Source material: PBMCs. The CDR3 DNA reads TGTGCCAGCAGTGAAGAAGGGGGCATCTATGGCTACACCTTC. Amino acid sequence: CASSEEGGIYGYTF.